This TCR beta chain was sequenced during a study of blood T cell repertoires in COVID-19. Overall study: T cells, B-cell-depleted T cells, or PBMCs provided the cDNA or gDNA that served as material.

The CDR3 covers 13 residues. The germline V gene encodes CDR1 SGHVS and CDR2 FQNEAQ. The V segment lost 5 bases and the J segment 3 bases; nucleotides outside the gene matches: 2. Source study methods: Quantification of nucleated cells was approximated via reference gene primer amplification. TCRdb's copy holds only in-frame clones and misses some; the assay was immunoSEQ multiplex PCR. D and trimming were read from the DNA, whereas the V and J calls and clone size are those reported in that table. The sample yields about 80,000 clones, about 83% seen once. Source material: peripheral blood. The sequence was collected from a man older than 75 with active or convalescent COVID-19. The chain has TRBV7-8 and TRBJ1-2; 8 positions match TRBD1. CDR3 DNA sequence: TGTGCCAGCAGCCGGGACAGGCACTATGGCTACACCTTC. Its translation: CASSRDRHYGYTF.